This T cell receptor beta chain derives from a study of T cell clones after liver transplantation. Overall study findings and caveats: Compared with third party-reactive sequences, donor-reactive ones declined more, independent of withdrawal success.

Sequencing was performed with immunoSEQ multiplex PCR; in TCRdb, only in-frame clones are kept and a portion is missing. The sample contains 65,000 to 80,000 clones, less than 85% of which appear only once. CDR3 length equals 13 residues. Germline CDR1 and CDR2: MNHEY and SMNVEV (reference sequence). Trimming stripped 3 bases from V and 8 bases from J, with 13 bases between. This clone was seen a handful of times. Its target is unknown. The source is a human patient who received a liver transplant. Some T cells could come from the graft donor. The chain couples TRBV27 to TRBJ1-2; D might be TRBD1 (5 bases). This specimen consisted of CD4+ T cells from blood, obtained at the 22-month timepoint. CDR3 nucleotides: TGTGCCAGCAGTTTCTCGGCAGGGAACGGCTACACCTTC. This sequence encodes CASSFSAGNGYTF.